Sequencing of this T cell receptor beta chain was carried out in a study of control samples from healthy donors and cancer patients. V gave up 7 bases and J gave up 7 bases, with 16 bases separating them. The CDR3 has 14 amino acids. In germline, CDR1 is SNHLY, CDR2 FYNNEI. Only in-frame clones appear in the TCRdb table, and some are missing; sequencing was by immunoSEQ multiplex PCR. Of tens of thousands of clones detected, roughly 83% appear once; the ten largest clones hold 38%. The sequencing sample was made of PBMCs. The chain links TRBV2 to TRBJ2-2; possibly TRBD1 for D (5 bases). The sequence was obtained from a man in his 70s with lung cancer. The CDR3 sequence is CASIPRQSGGELFF. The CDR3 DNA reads TGTGCCAGCATCCCCCGACAGTCTGGCGGGGAGCTGTTTTTT.